The source of this T cell receptor (beta chain) is a study of Tregs in tolerant kidney transplant recipients. Whole-study results and caveats: No direct test of biological reproducibility was done here. Tregs expanded with activated donor B cells seemed most donor-specific.

With respect to this clone: The antigen remains unidentified.

Clones were read by immunoSEQ multiplex PCR, and TCRdb kept only the in-frame ones, dropping some. This sample has approximately 75,000 clones; approximately 90% occur once, and the top ten carry approximately 0.3%. Germline-derived CDR1 and CDR2 are KGHSH and LQKENI. With V trimmed by 6 bases and J by 3 bases, 7 bases remained unmatched. This CDR3 is built from 14 residues. The material sequenced was Tregs from blood, taken before the transplant. V and J are TRBV18 and TRBJ1-2; 7 positions agree with TRBD1. This clonotype was obtained from a human donor who received a combined kidney and bone marrow transplant. Here the CDR3 DNA reads TGTGCCAGCTCCCTCAGGGGGTTAGACTATGGCTACACCTTC. This translates into CASSLRGLDYGYTF. The full variable domain, in which reference TRBV18 and TRBJ1-2 provide the parts outside the CDR3, is NAGVMQNPRHLVRRRGQEARLRCSPMKGHSHVYWYRQLPEEGLKFMVYLQKENIIDESGMPKERFSAEFPKEGPSILRIQQVVRGDSAAYFCASSLRGLDYGYTFGSGTRLTVV.